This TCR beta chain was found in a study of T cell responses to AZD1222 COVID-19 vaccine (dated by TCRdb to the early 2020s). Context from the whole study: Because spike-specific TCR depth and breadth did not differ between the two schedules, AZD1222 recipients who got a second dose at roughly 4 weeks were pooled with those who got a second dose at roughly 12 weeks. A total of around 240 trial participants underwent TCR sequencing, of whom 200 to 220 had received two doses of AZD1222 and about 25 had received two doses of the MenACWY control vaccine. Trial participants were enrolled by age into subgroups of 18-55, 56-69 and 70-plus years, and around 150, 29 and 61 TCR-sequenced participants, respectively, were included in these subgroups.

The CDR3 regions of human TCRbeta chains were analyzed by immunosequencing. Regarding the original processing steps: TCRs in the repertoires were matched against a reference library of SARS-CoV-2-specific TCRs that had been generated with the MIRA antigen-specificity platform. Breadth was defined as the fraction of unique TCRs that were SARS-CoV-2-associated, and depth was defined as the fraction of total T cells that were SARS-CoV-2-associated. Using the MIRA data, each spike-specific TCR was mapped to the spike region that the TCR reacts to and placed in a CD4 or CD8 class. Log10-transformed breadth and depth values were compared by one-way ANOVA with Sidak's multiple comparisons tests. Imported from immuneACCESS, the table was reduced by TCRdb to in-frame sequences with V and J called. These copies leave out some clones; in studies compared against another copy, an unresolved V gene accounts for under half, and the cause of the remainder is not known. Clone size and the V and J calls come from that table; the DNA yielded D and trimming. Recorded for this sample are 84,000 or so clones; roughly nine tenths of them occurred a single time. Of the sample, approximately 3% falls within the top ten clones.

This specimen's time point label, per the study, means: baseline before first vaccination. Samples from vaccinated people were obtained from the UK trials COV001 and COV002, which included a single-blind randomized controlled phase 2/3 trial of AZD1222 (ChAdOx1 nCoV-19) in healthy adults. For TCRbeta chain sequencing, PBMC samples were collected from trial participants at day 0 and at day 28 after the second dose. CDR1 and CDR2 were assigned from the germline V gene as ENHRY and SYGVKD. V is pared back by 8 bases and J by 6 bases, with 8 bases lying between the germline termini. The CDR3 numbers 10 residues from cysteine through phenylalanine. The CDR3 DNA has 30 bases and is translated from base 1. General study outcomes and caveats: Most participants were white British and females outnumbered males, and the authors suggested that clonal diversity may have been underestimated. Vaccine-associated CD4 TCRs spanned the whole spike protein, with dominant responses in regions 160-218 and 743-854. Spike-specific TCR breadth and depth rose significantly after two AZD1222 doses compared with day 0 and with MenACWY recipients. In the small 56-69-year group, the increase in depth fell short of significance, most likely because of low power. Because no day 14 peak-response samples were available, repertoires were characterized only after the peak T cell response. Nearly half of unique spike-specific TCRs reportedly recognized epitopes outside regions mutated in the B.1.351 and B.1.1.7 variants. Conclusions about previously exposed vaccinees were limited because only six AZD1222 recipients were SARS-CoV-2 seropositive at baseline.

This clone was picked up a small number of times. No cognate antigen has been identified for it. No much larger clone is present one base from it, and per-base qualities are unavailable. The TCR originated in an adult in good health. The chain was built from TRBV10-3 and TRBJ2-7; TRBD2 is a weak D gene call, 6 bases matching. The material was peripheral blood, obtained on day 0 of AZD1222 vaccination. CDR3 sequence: CAIGGTEQYF. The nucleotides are TGTGCCATCGGGGGGACCGAGCAGTACTTC.